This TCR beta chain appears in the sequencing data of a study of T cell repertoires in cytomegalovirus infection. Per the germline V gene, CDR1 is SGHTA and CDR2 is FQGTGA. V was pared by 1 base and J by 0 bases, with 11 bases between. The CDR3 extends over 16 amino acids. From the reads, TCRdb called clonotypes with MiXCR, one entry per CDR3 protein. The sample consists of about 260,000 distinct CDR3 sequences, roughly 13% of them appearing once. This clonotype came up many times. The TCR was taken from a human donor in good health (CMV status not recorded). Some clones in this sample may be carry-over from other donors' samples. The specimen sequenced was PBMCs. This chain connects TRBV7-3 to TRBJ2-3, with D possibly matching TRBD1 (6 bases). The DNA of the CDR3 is TGTGCCAGCAGCTTAATGCGCAGGGGAAGCACAGATACGCAGTATTTT. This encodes CASSLMRRGSTDTQYF.